The 20 T cell receptor beta chains below were found in one sample sequenced in a study of identical twins. TCRdb independently ran MiXCR on the 5' RACE reads; one entry per CDR3 protein. The sample lists approximately 670,000 distinct CDR3 sequences; approximately 6% were seen once. Input material: naive T cells sorted from blood. The receptors originated from a man younger than 35 in good health.

The genes are TRBV7-6 and TRBJ2-1; D may match TRBD1 or TRBD2 (5 bases each). Germline CDR1 and CDR2: SGHVS and FNYEAQ. The CDR3 has 16 amino acids. V was cut by 1 base and J by 9 bases, with 19 bases left in between. DNA for the CDR3: TGTGCCAGCAGCTTAGAAGGAGGCAGGGCTTACGGTGAGCAGTTCTTC. Translated, it gives CASSLEGGRAYGEQFF.

This clonotype was counted ten times or more. The chain has TRBV6-2 or TRBV6-3 and TRBJ2-3; tentatively, D is TRBD2 (6 bases). V was cut by 6 bases and J by 4 bases, with 11 bases left in between. Germline CDR1 and CDR2: MNHEY and SVGEGT. CDR3 length: 13 amino acids. Written as DNA, the CDR3 is TGTGCCAGCAGGAGGGACTCAGCAGATACGCAGTATTTT. Translated: CASRRDSADTQYF.

This chain uses TRBV14 with TRBJ2-1; D is possibly TRBD1 or TRBD2 (6 bases each). This CDR3 spans 13 amino acids. Germline-derived CDR1 and CDR2 are SGHDN and FVKESK. V dropped 0 bases and J dropped 11 bases, with 11 bases sitting between them. The CDR3 region is CASSQEIRGQQFF. CDR3 nucleotide sequence: TGTGCCAGCAGCCAAGAAATACGGGGGCAGCAGTTCTTC. Looking up the rest from reference TRBV14 and TRBJ2-1 gives the full variable domain: EAGVTQFPSHSVIEKGQTVTLRCDPISGHDNLYWYRRVMGKEIKFLLHFVKESKQDESGMPNNRFLAERTGGTYSTLKVQPAELEDSGVYFCASSQEIRGQQFFGPGTRLTVL.

This clonotype was picked up many times. This sequence joins TRBV4-3 and TRBJ2-1; no clear D gene. Trimming removed 0 bases from V and 12 bases from J, with 9 bases in between. The CDR3 is made up of 12 amino acids. Germline V lookup: CDR1 LGHNA, CDR2 YSLEER. The DNA of the CDR3 is TGCGCCAGCAGCCAAGATGGAGAATGGCAGTTCTTC. This encodes CASSQDGEWQFF.

This chain links TRBV6-2 or TRBV6-3 with TRBJ2-2; D gene uncertain. Trimming pared 4 bases from V and 7 bases from J, leaving 4 bases between. Germline V gene data show CDR1 as MNHEY and CDR2 as SVGEGT. The CDR3 runs to 11 residues. The CDR3 sequence: CASSWDGELFF. The CDR3, as DNA: TGTGCCAGCAGTTGGGACGGGGAGCTGTTTTTT.

The rearrangement joins TRBV6-5 to TRBJ2-4; 7 bases are a match to TRBD2. The CDR3 consists of 15 residues. V was clipped by 0 bases and J by 2 bases; unmatched bases: 1. Germline assignment: CDR1 MNHEY and CDR2 SVGAGI. The CDR3 loop is CASSYSGGTKNIQYF. The DNA for the CDR3 is TGTGCCAGCAGTTACTCCGGGGGGACCAAAAACATTCAGTACTTC.

Ten or more counts support this clonotype. This chain connects TRBV20-1 to TRBJ2-3; TRBD2 matches 12 bases. CDR1 is DFQATT, CDR2 SNEGSKA, per germline (reference sequence). With 2 bases clipped from V and 6 bases from J, the junction kept 9 bases outside the gene matches. The CDR3 is 16 residues long. CDR3 in DNA: TGCAGTGCTAGACCGACGACTAGCGGGAGTCCGGATACGCAGTATTTT. Amino acids: CSARPTTSGSPDTQYF.

This clonotype was recorded many times. This sequence joins TRBV5-6 and TRBJ2-1; 9 bases fit TRBD2. Germline assignment: CDR1 SGHDT and CDR2 YYEEEE. V gave up 5 bases and J gave up 0 bases; unmatched junction bases: 18. The CDR3 has 20 amino acids. CDR3 amino acids: CASSPGPGLAFTRSYNEQFF. CDR3 sequence (DNA): TGTGCCAGCAGTCCTGGGCCCGGACTAGCGTTCACCCGCTCCTACAATGAGCAGTTCTTC.

The rearrangement links TRBV10-3 to TRBJ2-1, with 9 bases lining up with TRBD2. CDR1 and CDR2 (germline): ENHRY, SYGVKD. J gave up 5 bases and V 7 bases, and 6 bases lay outside the gene matches. The length of the CDR3 is 14 residues. CDR3 amino acids: CAITGSGSDNEQFF. CDR3 sequence (DNA): TGTGCCATCACCGGTAGCGGGAGCGACAATGAGCAGTTCTTC.

In this sample, this clonotype turned up a few times. J is TRBJ2-5 and V is TRBV5-1; weak D call: TRBD2 (6 bases). Trimming removed 0 bases from V and 0 bases from J, with 12 bases in between. CDR3 length: 16 residues. Looked up from germline, CDR1 is SGHRS and CDR2 is YFSETQ. The CDR3 reads CASSLGSGGYQETQYF. DNA for the CDR3: TGCGCCAGCAGCTTGGGGAGCGGAGGGTACCAAGAGACCCAGTACTTC.

This clonotype was detected ten times or more. This chain joins TRBV12-3 or TRBV12-4 and TRBJ2-7; 7 bases are shared with TRBD1. The CDR3 is 13 amino acids. The V gene end was trimmed by 3 bases and the J gene end by 3 bases; junction bases not matched to a gene: 2. The CDR3 region has the DNA TGTGCCAGCAGTTTGACAGGGCTCTACGAGCAGTACGTC. Amino acid sequence: CASSLTGLYEQYV.

In its sample, this clonotype was seen many times. The chain carries TRBV27 and TRBJ1-1; tentatively, D is TRBD1 (5 bases). The length of the CDR3 is 15 residues. Germline V gene lookup returns CDR1 MNHEY and CDR2 SMNVEV (reference sequence). Trimming cost V 5 bases and J 2 bases, with 15 bases left between them. The CDR3 region is CASSPSGRGNTEAFF. CDR3 DNA: TGTGCCAGCAGTCCATCAGGGAGAGGTAACACTGAAGCTTTCTTT.

The chain combines TRBV2 with TRBJ2-3, with 8 bases lining up with TRBD1. Germline CDR1 and CDR2: SNHLY and FYNNEI. Unmatched junction bases numbered 1, after V lost 9 bases and J lost 5 bases. CDR3 size: 11 residues. CDR3 protein: CASDRGDTQYF. In nucleotides, the CDR3 is TGTGCCAGTGACAGGGGAGATACGCAGTATTTT.

This clonotype was found many times. The V gene is TRBV4-3, the J gene TRBJ2-2; D might be TRBD1 or TRBD2, each matching 5 bases. Trimming took off 1 base at V and 6 bases at J, with 6 bases between the two ends. The germline CDR1 and CDR2 sequences are LGHNA and YSLEER. The CDR3 sequence is 13 residues long. The chain's CDR3 is CASSQGGSGELFF. In DNA, the CDR3 is TGCGCCAGCAGCCAAGGGGGGTCCGGGGAGCTGTTTTTT.

This clonotype was seen only a few times. The gene calls are TRBV7-2 and TRBJ2-7, with no clear D. Trimming cost V 5 bases and J 0 bases, with 17 bases left between them. Looked up from germline, CDR1 is SGHTA and CDR2 is FQGNSA. This CDR3 is 16 amino acids long. CDR3 coding DNA: TGTGCCAGCAGCGCAGGATCTACTTCCCTCTCCTACGAGCAGTACTTC. Protein sequence: CASSAGSTSLSYEQYF. Looking up the rest from reference TRBV7-2 and TRBJ2-7 gives the full variable domain: GAGVSQSPSNKVTEKGKDVELRCDPISGHTALYWYRQSLGQGLEFLIYFQGNSAPDKSGLPSDRFSAERTGGSVSTLTIQRTQQEDSAVYLCASSAGSTSLSYEQYFGPGTRLTVT.

The chain couples TRBV5-1 to TRBJ2-1; 9 nucleotides align to TRBD2. CDR3 size: 16 residues. Trimming at V came to 6 bases and at J to 5 bases, leaving 12 bases not matched to a gene. Germline V lookup: CDR1 SGHRS, CDR2 YFSETQ. The CDR3 DNA reads TGCGCCAGCACCACTAGCGGGTTGATCCCGAACAATGAGCAGTTCTTC. Its protein is CASTTSGLIPNNEQFF. The entire variable domain, with the rest obtained from reference TRBV5-1 and TRBJ2-1, is as follows: KAGVTQTPRYLIKTRGQQVTLSCSPISGHRSVSWYQQTPGQGLQFLFEYFSETQRNKGNFPGRFSGRQFSNSRSEMNVSTLELGDSALYLCASTTSGLIPNNEQFFGPGTRLTVL.

The V gene is TRBV7-2, the J gene TRBJ2-3, with TRBD2 matching over 8 bases. This CDR3 is 17 amino acids long. V lost 3 bases and J lost 6; bases outside the gene matches: 14. Germline values: CDR1 SGHTA, CDR2 FQGNSA. The chain's CDR3 is CASSFLGREAPRDTQYF. CDR3 DNA: TGTGCCAGCAGCTTCCTGGGGCGGGAGGCGCCCAGGGATACGCAGTATTTT.

This clonotype was found many times. The V gene is TRBV11-2, the J gene TRBJ2-3; tentatively, D is TRBD2 (5 bases). The CDR3 has 12 amino acids. Deletions cut 5 bases from V and 6 bases from J, with 9 bases between. Germline loops: CDR1 SGHAT, CDR2 FQNNGV. The CDR3 DNA is TGTGCCAGCAGCACCTCGGGGGATACGCAGTATTTT. It encodes CASSTSGDTQYF.

At least ten counts were recorded for this clonotype. DNA of the CDR3: TGTGCCAGCAGTTTATACAGGGGATATGGCTACACCTTC. This gives the protein CASSLYRGYGYTF. The chain carries TRBV27 and TRBJ1-2; 7 nucleotides line up with TRBD1. The CDR3 length is 13 residues. Germline V gene data show CDR1 as MNHEY and CDR2 as SMNVEV (reference sequence). Germline trimming cut 1 base from V and 5 bases from J; bases unmatched to any gene: 1.

This clonotype turned up a few times. The chain joins TRBV19 to TRBJ1-5; D not certain. CDR1 is LNHDA, CDR2 SQIVND, per germline (reference sequence). This CDR3 has 12 residues. The V end was cut by 3 bases, the J end by 13 bases, with 13 bases between. The CDR3 is CASSIVSQEQHF. CDR3 coding DNA: TGTGCCAGTAGTATTGTATCTCAGGAGCAGCATTTT.